Described below is a single T cell receptor (beta chain) sequence and its context. The target of this receptor is not known. No per-base quality is available; no much larger clone lies one base away. This sample is part of a study of CD8+CD57+ T cells in acquired aplastic anemia (dated by TCRdb to the late 2010s). Background on the whole study: A mean of around 3.2 ug of DNA, ranging from roughly 0.18 to 30 ug, was extracted from sorted CD4+ and CD8+ cells. CD8+CD57+ expansion was defined as frequency above the mean frequency observed in healthy subjects. Results and caveats for the whole study, not just this receptor: About 30 CD8+ CDR3 sequences were found to be shared between patients and controls, but these sequences appeared to be highly expressed in patients and within the immunodominant clones of the patients. No significant difference in CD8+ Simpson's diversity was found between patients and healthy controls (P=0.060).

Via the germline V gene, CDR1 is MGHDK and CDR2 SYGVNS. Taken from cysteine to phenylalanine, the CDR3 has 15 residues. Left in the record is the CDR3 DNA by itself, 45 bases read in frame from the first base. Relative to germline, V is missing 1 base and J is missing 5 bases, with 0 bases of the junction outside any gene match. Profiling of TCR beta VDJ combinations and CDR3 sequences used genomic DNA as the template. TCR repertoire sequencing was run on an Illumina HiSeq 2000. The study's processing was this. TRBV/TRBJ rearrangement plots, CDR3 size and DJ length profiles, and Simpson's diversity index were used to assess repertoires. The most abundant DNA sequence in the deep sequencing data was defined as the immunodominant clone. CDR3 amino acid sequences were checked for sharing between subjects and were compared against published repertoires and the VDJdb database. TCRdb reprocessed the public reads (quality trimming at Q25 with fastp, clone calling with MiXCR) and kept in-frame beta chains. Every CDR3 protein is listed once, alongside the most common genes and DNA of its rows. TCRdb, not the original authors, processed these V and J calls. The sample data list around 170,000 distinct CDR3 sequences, and around half of these were observed just once. The top ten clonotypes cover around 3.2% of the sample.

Flow cytometry had shown CD8+CD57+ cell expansion in the patients selected for sequencing. Every patient had a diagnosis of severe acquired aplastic anemia based on International Study of Aplastic Anemia and Agranulocytosis and Camitta criteria. No patient had received any therapy when blood was sampled. TCR repertoires of sorted CD4+ and CD8+ blood T cells from severe aplastic anemia patients and healthy subjects were deep-sequenced in the study. In the USA, patient enrollment took place under clinicaltrials.gov protocols 00001620, 01623167, 00001397, 00071045, 00081523 and 00961064. Ficoll-Paque density gradient centrifugation was used to isolate peripheral blood mononuclear cells. CD4+ and CD8+ T cells were sorted by FACS or magnetic beads before DNA extraction.

The chain uses TRBV25-1 and TRBJ1-6, and 9 junction bases match TRBD1. The receptor was derived from a human donor with aplastic anemia. Sequencing used sorted CD4+, CD8+, or CD8+CD57+ T cells (not recorded which) from PBMCs. The CDR3 protein is CASSEWTGDNSPLHF. At the DNA level, the sequence is TGTGCCAGCAGTGAATGGACAGGGGATAATTCACCCCTCCACTTT.